Listed below are T cell receptor beta chains from one sample, sequenced in a study of control samples from healthy donors and cancer patients. Method: immunoSEQ multiplex PCR; TCRdb's copy keeps in-frame clones and lacks some. The sample carries about 140,000 clones, 91% recorded once. The sequencing input was blood. These receptors were taken from a young man in good health. Both conserved end residues are part of each CDR3. Fields, in order: J gene, clone size, D gene, V gene, CDR3 protein, CDR3 DNA. D genes are given only for firm matches. Not every row has a clone size; where given, it reads once, few, many or a size class.

>TRBJ2-7|-|-|TRBV28
CASSLGRVHEQYF
TGTGCCAGCAGTTTAGGCAGGGTCCACGAGCAGTACTTC
>TRBJ1-2|-|TRBD1|TRBV10-3
CAITTGVDGYTF
TGTGCCATCACCACAGGGGTGGACGGCTACACCTTC
>TRBJ2-3|-|TRBD2|TRBV3-1/TRBV3-2
CASSPRRGTSTDTQYF
TGTGCCAGCAGCCCGCGGCGGGGGACTTCCACAGATACGCAGTATTTT
>TRBJ1-1|-|-|TRBV29-1
CSVEVGALLNTEAFF
TGCAGCGTTGAAGTAGGGGCCTTACTGAACACTGAAGCTTTCTTT
>TRBJ1-1|-|-|TRBV5-1
CASSLESGVNTEAFF
TGCGCCAGCAGCTTGGAGTCCGGGGTCAACACTGAAGCTTTCTTT
>TRBJ2-5|-|-|TRBV7-6
CASSLVGNRETQYF
TGTGCCAGCAGCTTAGTGGGGAACCGGGAGACCCAGTACTTC
>TRBJ1-3|-|TRBD1|TRBV27
CASSLRGTGGNTIYF
TGTGCCAGCAGTTTAAGGGGGACAGGGGGAAACACCATATATTTT
>TRBJ1-1|-|TRBD1|TRBV6-2/TRBV6-3
CASSYSGTGLMNTEAFF
TGTGCCAGCAGTTACTCCGGGACAGGGCTAATGAACACTGAAGCTTTCTTT
>TRBJ2-7|-|-|TRBV4-1
CASSQNTDEQYF
TGCGCCAGCAGCCAAAACACTGACGAGCAGTACTTC
>TRBJ1-1|-|-|TRBV3-1/TRBV3-2
CASSQVHGGNTEAFF
TGTGCCAGCAGCCAAGTCCACGGGGGGAACACTGAAGCTTTCTTT
>TRBJ2-3|once|-|TRBV11-3
CASSHNTDTQYF
TGTGCCAGCAGCCACAACACAGATACGCAGTATTTT
>TRBJ2-5|-|-|TRBV12-3/TRBV12-4
CATSLVYQETQYF
TGTGCCACCTCTCTGGTGTACCAAGAGACCCAGTACTTC
>TRBJ1-4|-|-|TRBV9
CASSAGSGEKLFF
TGTGCCAGCAGCGCGGGGTCGGGAGAAAAACTGTTTTTT
>TRBJ2-7|-|-|TRBV11-3
CASSLVGKLLQDLYEQYF
TGTGCCAGCAGCTTAGTGGGAAAACTTCTACAGGACCTCTACGAGCAGTACTTC
>TRBJ1-2|-|-|TRBV5-5
CASSLGTLSYGYTF
TGTGCCAGCAGCTTGGGGACACTTTCCTATGGCTACACCTTC
>TRBJ2-1|-|TRBD2|TRBV30
CAWSRLAGSEQFF
TGTGCCTGGAGTCGTCTAGCGGGGAGTGAGCAGTTCTTC
>TRBJ1-5|-|-|TRBV2
CASSDRTVNQPQHF
TGTGCCAGCAGTGACCGGACAGTCAATCAGCCCCAGCATTTT
>TRBJ2-2|-|-|TRBV24-1
CATSDFDYGAGELFF
TGTGCCACCAGTGATTTTGATTATGGGGCCGGGGAGCTGTTTTTT
>TRBJ2-5|-|TRBD2|TRBV11-3
CASSYSSGAQETQYF
TGTGCCAGCAGCTATTCTAGCGGGGCTCAAGAGACCCAGTACTTC
>TRBJ2-2|-|-|TRBV9
CASSVTGELFF
TGTGCCAGCAGCGTCACCGGGGAGCTGTTTTTT
>TRBJ1-2|-|-|TRBV12-5
CASGLVQGNYGYTF
TGTGCTAGTGGTTTGGTACAGGGTAACTATGGCTACACCTTC
>TRBJ2-1|-|-|TRBV6-5
CASSYRGDEQFF
TGTGCCAGCAGTTACAGGGGCGATGAGCAGTTCTTC
>TRBJ1-2|-|-|TRBV3-1/TRBV3-2
CASSQDRRPDYGYTF
TGTGCCAGCAGCCAAGATCGCAGGCCCGACTATGGCTACACCTTC